Given below is one T cell receptor beta chain in context. Its cognate antigen has yet to be identified. Possible read error: a much larger clone is one base away. The entry originates in a study of T cells in Graves' hyperthyroidism and ophthalmopathy (dated by TCRdb to the late 2010s). In terms of the full investigation: Peripheral blood was collected at initial diagnosis, before any treatment. After blood sampling, hyperthyroidism patients were treated with methimazole at a starting dose of 30 mg daily, and ophthalmopathy patients were treated with high-dose intravenous methylprednisolone. Prospective prediction of ophthalmopathy was tested in an independent validation cohort of some 19 hyperthyroidism patients and 15 to 17 patients who later progressed to ophthalmopathy. A discovery cohort of about a hundred patients, about 43 with Graves' ophthalmopathy and approximately 60 with stable Graves' hyperthyroidism, was used to find distinguishing TCR V-J signatures. According to the paper, TCR Vbeta CDR3 sequencing was carried out on approximately 140 peripheral blood samples, which came from fewer than 50 ophthalmopathy, 80 or so hyperthyroidism and some 17 progressor patients. In addition, the study compared T-cell repertoires in thyroid tissue and in blood from roughly 6 Graves' hyperthyroidism patients. The 95 to 100 discovery patients were randomly divided into training and test sets at a 7:3 ratio.

The CDR3 runs 16 amino acids, cysteine and phenylalanine included. The kept DNA is CDR3 alone, 48 bases in frame from the first base. Reading the germline V gene gives CDR1 SGHVS and CDR2 FQNEAQ. What the work shows at the level of the full study, not this receptor alone: Ophthalmopathy was separated from stable hyperthyroidism by a 13 V-J signature model, with roughly 88% sensitivity and approximately 81% specificity obtained in cross-validation and 80%/75% obtained in testing. In validation, progression to ophthalmopathy was predicted by the model with 70.59% sensitivity and around 75% specificity, a median of roughly 6.4 months before onset. Blood samples also contained most of the expanded thyroid clonotypes (frequency above 0.001), which suggests that blood repertoires may reflect thyroid immune responses. No statistical method was used to set the sample size in advance, and investigators knew the group allocation.

TCR beta CDR3 regions were amplified from RNA transcripts. The first round of RT-PCR for the TCR CDR3 was performed with the HTBI primer set and the Qiagen OneStep RT-PCR kit. The libraries were constructed in a second round of multiplex PCR and then size-selected and purified. Libraries were sequenced paired-end with 100 bp reads on an Illumina HiSeq2000. In the paper's pipeline: Raw data were processed with SOAPnuke, discarding reads with adapters, uncalled bases, mean Phred below 15, or no exact constant-primer or identifier match. High-quality paired reads were merged with COPE v1.2.5, and unique nucleotide sequences were defined as clonotypes. MiTCR v1.1 was used to align the clonotypes against IMGT TRBV, TRBD and TRBJ reference segments. The analysis included only V-J combinations with a frequency above 0.0001, which together covered more than 99% of the repertoires. The TCS score was defined as F50 (clonal expansion) divided by E x V (chaos), with BLOSUM62-based TCRdist calculated between CDR3 peptides within each V-J. Welch's t-statistics and random forest reduced 450 to 600 V-J features to 13, which were used in a naive Bayes classifier (R e1071). TCRdb trimmed the raw reads at Q25, called clones with MiXCR and kept productive beta chains. Duplicate CDR3 protein sequences are folded into a single record with the most common DNA and genes. The V and J calls, along with clone size, are taken from TCRdb and not from the paper's own processing. The sample profile shows some 720,000 distinct CDR3 sequences; roughly 17% of them were found once. About 8.4% of the sample is in the top ten clones.

Graves' hyperthyroidism was defined as stable when no progression to ophthalmopathy occurred over 18 months of follow-up. Hyperthyroidism patients were aged 18 to 65 years and newly diagnosed, with disease duration of less than 2 months. The study excluded patients with uncontrolled infections, other autoimmune diseases, pregnancy or lactation. Diagnoses relied on clinical symptoms, serum thyroxine and TRAb, thyroid ultrasound and orbital computed tomography. PBMCs were isolated from about 9 ml of fresh peripheral blood by Ficoll-Paque density gradient centrifugation. Total RNA was extracted with Trizol reagent, and quality was checked on an Agilent 2100 Bioanalyzer.

The TCR sequence derives from a man aged 18 to 35 with Graves' hyperthyroidism. The V and J segments used are TRBV7-8 and TRBJ2-5; 8 of the junction bases match TRBD1. The sequenced sample was blood. The CDR3 here reads CASSREGFRGRETQSF. The nucleotides read TGTGCCAGCAGCAGAGAGGGGTTCAGGGGGCGTGAGACCCAGTCCTTC.